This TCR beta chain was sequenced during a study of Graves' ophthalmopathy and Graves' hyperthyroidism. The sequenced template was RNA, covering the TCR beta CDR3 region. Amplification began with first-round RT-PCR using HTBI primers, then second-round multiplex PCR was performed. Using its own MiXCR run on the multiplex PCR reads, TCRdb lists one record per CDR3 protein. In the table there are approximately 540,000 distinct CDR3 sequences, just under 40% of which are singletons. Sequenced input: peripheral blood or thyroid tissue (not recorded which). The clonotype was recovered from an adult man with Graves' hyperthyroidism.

CDR3 sequence reads: CASSLSSGIGEQYF. As DNA, the CDR3 is TGCGCCAGCAGCTTAAGTAGCGGGATTGGGGAGCAGTACTTC. The rearrangement links TRBV4-1 to TRBJ2-7, with 8 bases matching TRBD2. CDR3 length: 14 amino acids. V lost 5 bases and J lost 7; bases outside the gene matches: 10. Germline CDR1 is MGHRA and CDR2 is YSYEKL.